Presented here are 13 T cell receptor beta chains from one specimen sequenced in a study of blood T cell repertoires in COVID-19. The data were produced by immunoSEQ multiplex PCR, yet TCRdb's version contains in-frame clones alone and is incomplete. The profile shows 150,000 to 200,000 clones, roughly four fifths of them singletons. Input material: peripheral blood. All receptors derive from a woman between 65 and 79 years old with COVID-19, enrolled during active disease.

V gene TRBV4-3 combines with J gene TRBJ1-2; D is possibly TRBD1 (6 bases). Germline V CDR1 and CDR2: LGHNA, YSLEER. Trimming pared 1 base from V and 2 bases from J, leaving 14 bases between. The CDR3 contains 16 residues. Here the CDR3 DNA reads TGCGCCAGCAGCCAAGGAGGGGGTGGGCAAAACTATGGCTACACCTTC. This encodes CASSQGGGGQNYGYTF.

The V call is TRBV7-2, the J call TRBJ2-1, with 11 bases matching TRBD2. Germline loops: CDR1 SGHTA, CDR2 FQGNSA. The length of the CDR3 is 18 residues. V was clipped by 3 bases and J by 0 bases; unmatched bases: 7. The CDR3, as DNA: TGTGCCAGCAGCTTTTTACTAGCGGGAGTTAGCTCCTACAATGAGCAGTTCTTC. This translates into CASSFLLAGVSSYNEQFF. Full variable domain (remainder filled in from reference TRBV7-2 and TRBJ2-1): GAGVSQSPSNKVTEKGKDVELRCDPISGHTALYWYRQSLGQGLEFLIYFQGNSAPDKSGLPSDRFSAERTGGSVSTLTIQRTQQEDSAVYLCASSFLLAGVSSYNEQFFGPGTRLTVL.

The gene calls are TRBV7-2 and TRBJ2-3; 10 bases fit TRBD2. The CDR3 consists of 14 residues. Germline assignment: CDR1 SGHTA and CDR2 FQGNSA. Unmatched junction bases numbered 3, after V lost 4 bases and J lost 5 bases. The CDR3 DNA reads TGTGCCAGCAGCTCTCGACTAGCGGGAGATACGCAGTATTTT. This translates into CASSSRLAGDTQYF.

The chain uses TRBV6-5 and TRBJ1-2, with 7 bases aligning to TRBD1. The CDR3 is made up of 12 amino acids. Trimming took 6 bases from V and 7 from J; bases not matched to a gene: 5. The germline CDR1 and CDR2 sequences are MNHEY and SVGAGI. The chain's CDR3 is CASSPDRVGYTF. The DNA for the CDR3 is TGTGCCAGCAGCCCCGACAGGGTTGGCTACACCTTC.

The chain recombines TRBV21-1 with TRBJ2-2; the table's D call TRBD1 went unverified against the DNA. TRBV21-1 is shown as a pseudogene. This CDR3 contains 16 residues. CDR3 sequence reads: CASSKREQGRIGELFF. The CDR3 bases are TGTGCCAGCAGCAAAAGAGAACAGGGTAGGATCGGGGAGCTGTTTTTT.

The rearrangement uses TRBV5-1 and TRBJ2-7, with a tentative D call TRBD2 (6 bases). Trimming cost V 3 bases and J 2 bases, with 18 bases left between them. The CDR3 extends over 16 amino acids. Germline lookup yields CDR1 SGHRS and CDR2 YFSETQ. The CDR3 region has the DNA TGCGCCAGCAGCTGGAATTTGGGGACTGTCACCTACGAGCAGTACTTC. Translation: CASSWNLGTVTYEQYF.

The chain recombines TRBV9 with TRBJ2-2; 9 bases are a match to TRBD2. The J segment lost 5 bases and the V segment lost 3 bases, leaving 8 bases of the junction unmatched. This CDR3 spans 16 amino acids. Germline loops: CDR1 SGDLS, CDR2 YYNGEE. The CDR3 protein is CASSAIAGATTGELFF. CDR3 in DNA: TGTGCCAGCAGCGCTATAGCGGGAGCGACGACCGGGGAGCTGTTTTTT.

This clone was detected once. The gene calls are TRBV7-2 and TRBJ2-1; 7 bases are shared with TRBD2. V was clipped by 8 bases and J by 4 bases; unmatched bases: 8. The CDR3 length is 14 residues. CDR1 is SGHTA, CDR2 FQGNSA, per germline. The CDR3 bases are TGTGCCAGCGGGCGCGGACTAGGTTACAATGAGCAGTTCTTC. Protein product: CASGRGLGYNEQFF.

The chain is built from TRBV7-2 and TRBJ2-7; 9 bases line up with TRBD2. The CDR3 runs 15 residues. Germline V gene sequence: CDR1 SGHTA, CDR2 FQGNSA. Trimming took 3 bases from V and 5 from J; bases not matched to a gene: 8. The CDR3 here is CASSLGLGLANEQYF. In DNA form, the CDR3 reads TGTGCCAGCAGCTTGGGGTTGGGACTAGCAAACGAGCAGTACTTC.

This chain uses TRBV20-1 with TRBJ1-1; the D gene is possibly TRBD1 (6 bases). V was cut by 3 bases and J by 1 base, with 9 bases left in between. Germline V gene sequence: CDR1 DFQATT, CDR2 SNEGSKA (reference sequence). This CDR3 is built from 13 residues. CDR3 nucleotide sequence: TGCAGTGCTAGTTCCAGGGGGAACACTGAAGCTTTCTTT. Its protein product is CSASSRGNTEAFF.

CDR3 nucleotides: TGTGCCAGCAGCTTAGGGGCGGGGCAGGGCTGGTATGGCTACACCTTC. Amino acid sequence: CASSLGAGQGWYGYTF. V and J are TRBV7-9 and TRBJ1-2; D may be TRBD1 (5 bases). The ends were cut back, 1 base at V and 5 bases at J, with 17 bases in the middle. Germline loops: CDR1 SEHNR, CDR2 FQNEAQ (reference sequence). This CDR3 is built from 16 residues.

For the CDR3, the DNA is TGTGCCAGCAGTCAGACAGGGGCCGGGGGCTACACCTTC. Its translation is CASSQTGAGGYTF. The genes are TRBV2 and TRBJ1-2; 8 bases match TRBD1. The junction had 7 bases not matched to a gene; V was cut back by 5 bases and J by 8 bases. The V gene's germline CDR1 is SNHLY and CDR2 FYNNEI. This CDR3 region has 13 residues.

This clone has only one observation. The rearrangement joins TRBV28 to TRBJ1-2; D not certain. V lost 1 base and J 6 bases, leaving 18 bases between the germline ends. Germline lookup yields CDR1 MDHEN and CDR2 SYDVKM. This CDR3 is 16 amino acids long. The CDR3 region is CASSLLAPKNYDGYTF. The CDR3 nucleotides are TGTGCCAGCAGTTTATTGGCCCCAAAGAACTACGATGGCTACACCTTC.